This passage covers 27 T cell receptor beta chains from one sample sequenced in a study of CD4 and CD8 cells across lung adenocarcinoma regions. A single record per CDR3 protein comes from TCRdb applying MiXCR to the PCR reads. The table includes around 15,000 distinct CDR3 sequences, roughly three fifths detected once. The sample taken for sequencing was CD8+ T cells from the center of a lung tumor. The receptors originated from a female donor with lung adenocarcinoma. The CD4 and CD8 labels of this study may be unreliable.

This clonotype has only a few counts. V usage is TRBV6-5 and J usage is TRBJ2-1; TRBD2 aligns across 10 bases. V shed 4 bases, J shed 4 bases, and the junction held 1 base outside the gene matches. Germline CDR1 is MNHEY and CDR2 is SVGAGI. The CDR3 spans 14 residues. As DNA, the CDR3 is TGTGCCAGCAGTTCTAGCGGGAGTTACAATGAGCAGTTCTTC. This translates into CASSSSGSYNEQFF.

The CDR3 coding sequence is TGTGCCAGCAGCCAAGGCCCCCTTCTTAGCGGGGGGGCCCCAGATACGCAGTATTTT. It codes for CASSQGPLLSGGAPDTQYF. This rearrangement joins TRBV3-1 to TRBJ2-3, with TRBD2 matching over 11 bases. The germline gives CDR1 LGHDT, CDR2 YNNKEL (reference sequence). The J segment lost 4 bases and the V segment lost 1 base, leaving 13 bases of the junction unmatched. The CDR3 is 19 amino acids.

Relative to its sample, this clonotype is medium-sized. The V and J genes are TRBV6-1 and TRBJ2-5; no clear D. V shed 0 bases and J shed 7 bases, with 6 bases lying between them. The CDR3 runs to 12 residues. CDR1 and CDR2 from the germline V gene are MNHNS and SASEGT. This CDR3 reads CASSEALGTQYF. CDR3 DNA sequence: TGTGCCAGCAGTGAAGCCCTGGGGACCCAGTACTTC.

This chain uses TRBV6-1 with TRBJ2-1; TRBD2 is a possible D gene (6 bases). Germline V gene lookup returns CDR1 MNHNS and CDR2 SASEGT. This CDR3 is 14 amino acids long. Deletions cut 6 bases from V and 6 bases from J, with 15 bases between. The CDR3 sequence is CASSLMAGGNEQFF. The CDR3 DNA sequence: TGTGCCAGCAGCCTGATGGCCGGGGGCAATGAGCAGTTCTTC.

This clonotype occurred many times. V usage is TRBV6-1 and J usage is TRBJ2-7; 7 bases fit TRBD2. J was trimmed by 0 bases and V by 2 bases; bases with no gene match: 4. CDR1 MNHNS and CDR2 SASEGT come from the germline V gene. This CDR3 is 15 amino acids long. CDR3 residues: CASSERGGSSYEQYF. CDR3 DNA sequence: TGTGCCAGCAGTGAAAGGGGCGGGAGCTCCTACGAGCAGTACTTC.

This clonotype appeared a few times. The CDR3 is CASSYGLAGAQETQYF. CDR3 coding DNA: TGTGCCAGCAGCTACGGACTAGCGGGGGCCCAAGAGACCCAGTACTTC. V and J are TRBV11-3 and TRBJ2-5; 13 bases are shared with TRBD2. The CDR3 totals 16 residues. V lost 4 bases to trimming and J lost 1 base; unmatched junction nucleotides: 3. Germline lookup yields CDR1 SGHNT and CDR2 YENEEA.

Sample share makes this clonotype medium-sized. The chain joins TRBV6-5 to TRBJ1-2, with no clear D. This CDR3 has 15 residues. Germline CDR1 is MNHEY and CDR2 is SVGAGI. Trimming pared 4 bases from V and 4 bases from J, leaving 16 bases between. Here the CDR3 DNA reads TGTGCCAGCAGTTCCACCCGAGGAGGCGCCTATGGCTACACCTTC. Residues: CASSSTRGGAYGYTF.

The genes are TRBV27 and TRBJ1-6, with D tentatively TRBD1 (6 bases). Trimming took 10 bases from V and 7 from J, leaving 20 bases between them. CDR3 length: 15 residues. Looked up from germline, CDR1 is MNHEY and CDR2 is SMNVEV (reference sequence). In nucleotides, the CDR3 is TGTGCCACCCGTTCGGGGGCGCGTAGGAATTCACCCCTCCACTTT. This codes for CATRSGARRNSPLHF.

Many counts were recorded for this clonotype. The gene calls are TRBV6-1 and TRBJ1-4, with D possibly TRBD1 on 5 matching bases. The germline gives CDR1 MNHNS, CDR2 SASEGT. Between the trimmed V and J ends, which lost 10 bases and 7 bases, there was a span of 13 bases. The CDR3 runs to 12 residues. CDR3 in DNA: TGTGCCACAAGGGGAACCAGTGAAAAACTGTTTTTT. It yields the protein CATRGTSEKLFF.

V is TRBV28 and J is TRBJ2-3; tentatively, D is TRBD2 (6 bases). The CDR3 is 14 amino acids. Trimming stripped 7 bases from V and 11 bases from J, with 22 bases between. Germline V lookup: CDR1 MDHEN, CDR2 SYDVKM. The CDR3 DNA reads TGTGCCAGCACGGGTGTGCGGGGCACAGACATGCAGTATTTT. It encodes CASTGVRGTDMQYF.

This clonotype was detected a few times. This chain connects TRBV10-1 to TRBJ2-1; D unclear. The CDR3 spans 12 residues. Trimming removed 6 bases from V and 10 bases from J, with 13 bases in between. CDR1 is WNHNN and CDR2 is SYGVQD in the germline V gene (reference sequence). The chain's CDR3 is CASSLGGGEQFF. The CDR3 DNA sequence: TGCGCCAGCAGCCTCGGTGGTGGAGAGCAGTTCTTC.

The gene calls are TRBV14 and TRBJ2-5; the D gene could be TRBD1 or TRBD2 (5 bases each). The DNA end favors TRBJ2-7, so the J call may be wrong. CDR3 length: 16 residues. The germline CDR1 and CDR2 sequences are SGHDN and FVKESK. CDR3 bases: TGTGCCAGCAGCCAAGAATATGGGGGATTGGGCTACGAGCAGTACTTC. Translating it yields CASSQEYGGLGYEQYF.

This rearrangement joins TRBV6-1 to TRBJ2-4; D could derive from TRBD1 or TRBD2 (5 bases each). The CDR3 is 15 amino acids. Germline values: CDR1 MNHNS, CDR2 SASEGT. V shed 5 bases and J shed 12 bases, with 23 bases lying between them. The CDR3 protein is CASSPGRWATNTQYF. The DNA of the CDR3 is TGTGCCAGCAGTCCGGGGCGGTGGGCCACAAATACTCAGTACTTC.

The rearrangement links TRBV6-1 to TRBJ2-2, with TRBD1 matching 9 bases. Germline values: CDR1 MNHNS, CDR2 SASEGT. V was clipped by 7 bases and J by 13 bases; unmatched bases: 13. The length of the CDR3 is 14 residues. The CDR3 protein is CASKGTGITDTLFF. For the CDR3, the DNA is TGTGCCAGCAAAGGGACAGGGATTACCGATACGCTGTTTTTT.

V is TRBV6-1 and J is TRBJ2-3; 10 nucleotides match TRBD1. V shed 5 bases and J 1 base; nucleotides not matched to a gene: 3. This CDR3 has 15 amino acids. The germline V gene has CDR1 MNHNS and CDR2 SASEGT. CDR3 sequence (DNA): TGTGCCAGCAGTCGACAGGGGGCGGGCACAGATACGCAGTATTTT. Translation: CASSRQGAGTDTQYF.

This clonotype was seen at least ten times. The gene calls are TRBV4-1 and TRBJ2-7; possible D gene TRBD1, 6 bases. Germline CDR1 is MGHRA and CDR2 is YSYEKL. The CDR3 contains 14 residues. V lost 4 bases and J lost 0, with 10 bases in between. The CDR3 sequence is CASSRDRSSYEQYF. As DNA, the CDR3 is TGCGCCAGCAGCCGAGACAGGTCCTCCTACGAGCAGTACTTC.

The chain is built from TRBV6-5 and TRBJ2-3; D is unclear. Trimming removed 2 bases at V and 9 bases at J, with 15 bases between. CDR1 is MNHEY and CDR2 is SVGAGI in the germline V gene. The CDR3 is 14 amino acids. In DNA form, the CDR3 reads TGTGCCAGCAGTTACGGGTCCTTCACAAACACGCAGTATTTT. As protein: CASSYGSFTNTQYF.

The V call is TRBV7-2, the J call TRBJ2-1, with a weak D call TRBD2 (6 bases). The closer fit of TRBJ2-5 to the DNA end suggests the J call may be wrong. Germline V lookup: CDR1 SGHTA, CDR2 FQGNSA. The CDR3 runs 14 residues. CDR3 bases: TGTGCGGGCAGCGGGTGCGGCGGCCTAGAGACCCAGTACTTC. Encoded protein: CAGSGCGGLETQYF.

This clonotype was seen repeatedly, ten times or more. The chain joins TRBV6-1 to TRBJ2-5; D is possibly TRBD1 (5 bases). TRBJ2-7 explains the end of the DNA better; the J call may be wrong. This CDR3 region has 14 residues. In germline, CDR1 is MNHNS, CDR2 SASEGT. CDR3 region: CASRRGNTDYEQYF. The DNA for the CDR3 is TGTGCCAGCAGAAGGGGAAACACAGATTACGAGCAGTACTTC.

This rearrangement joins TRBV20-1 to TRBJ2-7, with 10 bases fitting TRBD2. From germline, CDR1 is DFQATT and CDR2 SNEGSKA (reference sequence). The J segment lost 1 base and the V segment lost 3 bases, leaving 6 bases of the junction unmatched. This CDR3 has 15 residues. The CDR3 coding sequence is TGCAGTGCTAGCCCTAGCGGGGGTGAATCCTACGAGCAGTACTTC. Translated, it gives CSASPSGGESYEQYF.

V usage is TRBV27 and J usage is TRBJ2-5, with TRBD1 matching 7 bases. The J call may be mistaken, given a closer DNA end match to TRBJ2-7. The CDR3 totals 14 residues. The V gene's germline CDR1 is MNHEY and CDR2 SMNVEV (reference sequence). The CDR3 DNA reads TGTGCCAGCAGACCCGCCGGGACAGCATACGAGCAGTACTTC. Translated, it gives CASRPAGTAYEQYF.

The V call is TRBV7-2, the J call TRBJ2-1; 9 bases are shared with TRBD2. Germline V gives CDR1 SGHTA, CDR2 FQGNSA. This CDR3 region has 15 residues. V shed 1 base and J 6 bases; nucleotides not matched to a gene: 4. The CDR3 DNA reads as TGTGCCAGCAGCTTAGTAGCGGGGGTCCCCAATGAGCAGTTCTTC. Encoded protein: CASSLVAGVPNEQFF.

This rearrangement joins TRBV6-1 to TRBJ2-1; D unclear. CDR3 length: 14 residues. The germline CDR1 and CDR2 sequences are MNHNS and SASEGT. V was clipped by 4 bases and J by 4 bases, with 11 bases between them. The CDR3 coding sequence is TGTGCCAGCAGTGGTCGAGCAGTTTACAATGAGCAGTTCTTC. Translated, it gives CASSGRAVYNEQFF.

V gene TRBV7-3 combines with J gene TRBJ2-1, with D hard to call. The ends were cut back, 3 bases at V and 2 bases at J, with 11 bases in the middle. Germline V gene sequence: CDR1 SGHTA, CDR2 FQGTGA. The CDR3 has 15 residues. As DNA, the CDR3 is TGTGCCAGCAGCTTCCGCCCCCTCCCCTACAATGAGCAGTTCTTC. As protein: CASSFRPLPYNEQFF.

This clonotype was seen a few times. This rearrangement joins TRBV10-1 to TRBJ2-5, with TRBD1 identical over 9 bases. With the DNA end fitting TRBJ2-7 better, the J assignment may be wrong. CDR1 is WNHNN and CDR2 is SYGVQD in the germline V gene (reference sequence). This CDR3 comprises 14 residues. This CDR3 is CASSDRTGAYEQYF. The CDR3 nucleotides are TGCGCCAGCAGTGACAGGACAGGGGCCTACGAGCAGTACTTC.

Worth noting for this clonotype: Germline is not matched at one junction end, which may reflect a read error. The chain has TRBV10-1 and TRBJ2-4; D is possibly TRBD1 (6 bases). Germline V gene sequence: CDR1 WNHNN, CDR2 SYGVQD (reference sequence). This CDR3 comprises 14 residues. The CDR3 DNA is TGCGGCAGCTGGGGGCTGACTGCCAAAAACACGCAGTACTTC. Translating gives CGSWGLTAKNTQYF.

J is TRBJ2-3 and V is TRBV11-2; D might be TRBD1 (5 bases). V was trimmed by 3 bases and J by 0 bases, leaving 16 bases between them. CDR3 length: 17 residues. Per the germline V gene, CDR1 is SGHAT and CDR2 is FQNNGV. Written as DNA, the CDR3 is TGTGCCAGCAGCTTGGCCCTAGGGGCCCTAAGCACAGATACGCAGTATTTT. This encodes CASSLALGALSTDTQYF.